The T cell receptor beta chain under discussion was sequenced for a study of naive and memory T cell subsets. Trimming shortened V by 5 bases and J by 0 bases, and 11 bases separated the two germline ends. This CDR3 comprises 14 residues. Per germline, CDR1 MNHEY and CDR2 SVGEGT. This clonotype has at least ten counts. Amplification of ligated cDNA took four PCR rounds with SP2 and nested alpha and beta constant primers. TCRdb reanalysed the 5' RACE reads using MiXCR and keeps one entry per CDR3 protein. This sample carries 50,000 to 65,000 distinct CDR3 sequences, 6% to 8.5% of them seen once, and the ten largest clones take almost 10%. An oligonucleotide containing a UMI was ligated to the 3' end of TCR cDNA.

This clonotype was obtained from a female donor in good health. J is TRBJ2-7 and V is TRBV6-2 or TRBV6-3; the D is unclear. CDR3 coding DNA: TGTGCCAGCAGTCCAGATGCCCCCTCCTACGAGCAGTACTTC. Amino acid sequence: CASSPDAPSYEQYF.